This TCR beta chain was identified during a study of blood T cell repertoires in COVID-19. Study in general: T cells, B-cell-depleted T cells, or PBMCs supplied cDNA or gDNA.

A word on this clone: Other DNA sequences of this sample code for an identical CDR3.

CDR3 size: 14 residues. The germline V gene encodes CDR1 SGHTA and CDR2 FQGNSA. V was cut by 2 bases and J by 4 bases, with 12 bases left in between. Sequencing was performed with immunoSEQ multiplex PCR; in TCRdb, only in-frame clones are kept and a portion is missing. In the table there are 65,000 to 75,000 clones, around 87% of which are singletons. The V and J genes are TRBV7-2 and TRBJ2-7; a possible D gene is TRBD2 (7 bases). The sequenced sample consisted of peripheral blood. The clonotype comes from an elderly woman with active or convalescent COVID-19. This CDR3 is CASSLRGGLYEQYF. Written as DNA, the CDR3 is TGTGCCAGCAGCTTAAGGGGGGGGCTATACGAGCAGTACTTC.